These 8 T cell receptor beta chains share one sample of origin, sequenced in a study of cytomegalovirus exposure and HLA in healthy donors. The PCR had 60 Vbeta and 13 Jbeta primers. The method was immunoSEQ multiplex PCR; TCRdb's version includes in-frame clones alone and lacks a portion of them. The repertoire holds approximately 170,000 clones, with 70% as singletons. Sequencing was performed on PBMCs. Source of these receptors: a young man in good health and CMV-seropositive.

Only one count was recorded for this clone. The CDR3 DNA sequence: TGTGCCAGCAGCTTGGACACGAACTATGGCTACACCTTC. Translated: CASSLDTNYGYTF. V gene TRBV5-4 combines with J gene TRBJ1-2; D remains ambiguous. Germline V gene sequence: CDR1 SGHNT, CDR2 YYREEE (reference sequence). The CDR3 length is 13 residues. V was shortened by 0 bases and J by 2 bases, with 5 bases between the two germline ends.

This sequence joins TRBV5-6 and TRBJ1-1; 9 bases fit TRBD1. V gave up 3 bases and J gave up 4 bases; unmatched junction bases: 16. The germline V gene has CDR1 SGHDT and CDR2 YYEEEE. This CDR3 has 18 residues. The CDR3 sequence is CASSSLPMGTGSPTEAFF. Written as DNA, the CDR3 is TGTGCCAGCAGCTCCCTTCCGATGGGGACAGGGTCTCCCACTGAAGCTTTCTTT. The full variable domain, its missing parts supplied by reference TRBV5-6 and TRBJ1-1, is DAGVTQSPTHLIKTRGQQVTLRCSPKSGHDTVSWYQQALGQGPQFIFQYYEEEERQRGNFPDRFSGHQFPNYSSELNVNALLLGDSALYLCASSSLPMGTGSPTEAFFGQGTRLTVV.

This clone was seen a single time. The chain links TRBV7-6 to TRBJ2-2; perhaps TRBD2 as D (5 bases). Germline V gene lookup returns CDR1 SGHVS and CDR2 FNYEAQ. V lost 5 bases to trimming and J lost 0 bases, with 13 bases between them. The CDR3 is 16 amino acids. CDR3 in amino acids: CASSTSSTSNTGELFF. DNA of the CDR3: TGTGCCAGCAGCACCTCTAGCACCTCGAACACCGGGGAGCTGTTTTTT.

V usage is TRBV19 and J usage is TRBJ1-2, with D possibly TRBD1 on 6 matching bases. Per the germline V gene, CDR1 is LNHDA and CDR2 is SQIVND (reference sequence). Trimming took off 7 bases at V and 4 bases at J, with 25 bases between the two ends. CDR3 length: 17 residues. This chain's CDR3 is CASIKNRAMGSGYGYTF. The CDR3 DNA sequence: TGTGCCAGTATTAAAAACAGGGCCATGGGATCTGGCTATGGCTACACCTTC.

The V and J genes are TRBV2 and TRBJ2-1; 8 nucleotides match TRBD1. The germline V gene encodes CDR1 SNHLY and CDR2 FYNNEI. The CDR3 has 15 residues. V gave up 4 bases and J gave up 7 bases; unmatched junction bases: 9. CDR3 protein: CASSGGQGRGNEQFF. The CDR3 DNA sequence: TGTGCCAGCAGTGGAGGACAGGGACGGGGGAATGAGCAGTTCTTC.

The chain recombines TRBV6-1 with TRBJ1-1; D is perhaps TRBD1 (5 bases). Germline-derived CDR1 and CDR2 are MNHNS and SASEGT. This CDR3 comprises 13 residues. V lost 4 bases and J 1 base, leaving 7 bases between the germline ends. The CDR3 sequence: CASSAQENTEAFF. The DNA of the CDR3 is TGTGCCAGCAGTGCACAGGAGAACACTGAAGCTTTCTTT.

By share, this clone counts as medium-sized (0.01 to 0.1%). Distinct nucleotide sequences in the sample also encode this CDR3. The chain is built from TRBV6-4 and TRBJ2-3; 11 positions match TRBD2. V shed 0 bases, J shed 4 bases, and the junction held 0 bases outside the gene matches. The length of the CDR3 is 15 residues. Germline lookup yields CDR1 MRHNA and CDR2 SNTAGT. The CDR3 is CASSDSSGGADTQYF. The DNA for the CDR3 is TGTGCCAGCAGTGACTCTAGCGGGGGGGCAGATACGCAGTATTTT.

This clone was seen a single time. CDR3 bases: TGTGCCAGCAGTCAATGTAGACGGTACAGCTCCTACGAGCAGTACGTC. It yields the protein CASSQCRRYSSYEQYV. The V gene is TRBV12-1, the J gene TRBJ2-7; the table's D call TRBD1 went unverified against the DNA. TRBV12-1 is shown as a pseudogene. This CDR3 region has 16 residues.